This paragraph covers one TCR beta chain sequence. Antigen specificity is unknown. The entry originates in a study of high-grade serous ovarian cancer treatment subgroups. Turning to the study itself: Samples averaged roughly 14,000 reads and 7,000 or so unique TCR beta rearrangements.

Tumor tissue was taken before any definitive surgery or chemotherapy was given. Repertoires were generated with immunoSEQ multiplex PCR, while TCRdb's copy carries only in-frame clones and drops some. This sample carries about 36,000 clones, 75% to 85% of them seen once, and the ten largest clones take roughly 3.2%. From germline, CDR1 is SQVTM and CDR2 ANQGSEA. The trim removed 5 bases at V and 8 bases at J, leaving 17 bases unmatched. The CDR3 consists of 18 residues. Study conclusions and caveats: CDR1 and CDR2 were left unanalyzed; analyses focused on CDR3. Repertoire similarity ranged roughly 0.1 to 0.79 between tumors of one patient. Higher neoantigen levels went with greater TCR clonal relatedness.

The sequenced sample was tumor tissue. This chain uses TRBV29-1 with TRBJ2-3; the match to TRBD2 covers 15 bases. The sequence was collected from a human donor with high-grade serous ovarian cancer. The CDR3, as DNA: TGCAGCGTTAGGCGCGGGACTAGCGGGAGGCCCCCCGTGGGTACGCAGTATTTT. As protein: CSVRRGTSGRPPVGTQYF.